These 21 T cell receptor beta chains originate from one sample sequenced in a study of blood T cell repertoires in COVID-19. TCRdb's table, derived via immunoSEQ multiplex PCR, lists solely in-frame clones and lacks some. This table holds approximately 260,000 clones, around 90% found once. The sequenced sample was peripheral blood. These receptors were collected from a man between 60 and 70 years old who had recovered from COVID-19.

This clone was recorded a few times. The chain is built from TRBV14 and TRBJ1-3; D is unclear. Germline V gene lookup returns CDR1 SGHDN and CDR2 FVKESK. The CDR3 sequence is 14 residues long. Trimming pared 1 base from V and 0 bases from J, leaving 4 bases between. The CDR3 here is CASSQASSGNTIYF. The DNA for the CDR3 is TGTGCCAGCAGCCAAGCCAGCTCTGGAAACACCATATATTTT.

V is TRBV25-1 and J is TRBJ2-5, with D maybe TRBD1 (6 bases). V was cut by 1 base and J by 6 bases, with 18 bases left in between. The CDR3 is made up of 16 amino acids. Germline V gene sequence: CDR1 MGHDK, CDR2 SYGVNS. CDR3 loop: CASSESGRTGKKTQYF. The CDR3 DNA sequence: TGTGCCAGCAGTGAATCGGGGAGAACAGGGAAAAAGACCCAGTACTTC.

The chain joins TRBV10-3 to TRBJ2-1, with 12 nucleotides matching TRBD2. The CDR3 is made up of 15 amino acids. Germline CDR1 ENHRY, CDR2 SYGVKD. V lost 6 bases to trimming and J lost 8 bases; unmatched junction nucleotides: 8. The CDR3 nucleotides are TGTGCCATCAGCTTCTCTAGCGGGGGGGCCTATGAGCAGTTCTTC. Its protein product is CAISFSSGGAYEQFF.

The chain employs TRBV20-1 and TRBJ2-1; D call uncertain. The CDR3 is 11 residues long. V was clipped by 6 bases and J by 6 bases, with 9 bases between them. From germline, CDR1 is DFQATT and CDR2 SNEGSKA (reference sequence). For the CDR3, the DNA is TGCAGTGCCTCCTACCGCAATGAGCAGTTCTTC. It translates to CSASYRNEQFF.

This clone was found a few times. J is TRBJ1-1 and V is TRBV12-5, with 10 bases that match TRBD1. Trimming at V came to 5 bases and at J to 11 bases, leaving 5 bases not matched to a gene. There are 12 residues in the CDR3. CDR1 and CDR2 from the germline V gene are LGHNT and FRNRAP. The CDR3, as DNA: TGTGCTAGTGGTCCGGACAGGGGGAACGCTTTCTTT. Protein: CASGPDRGNAFF.

This clone has just a few counts. The chain couples TRBV19 to TRBJ1-5, with a weak D call TRBD1 (6 bases). Germline V gene data show CDR1 as LNHDA and CDR2 as SQIVND (reference sequence). Deletions cut 4 bases from V and 7 bases from J, with 14 bases between. The CDR3 runs to 14 residues. The CDR3 protein is CASSTPQGYQPQHF. The CDR3 nucleotides read TGTGCCAGTAGTACCCCACAGGGTTACCAGCCCCAGCATTTT.

This clone was seen just once. The same CDR3 is also encoded by other DNA sequences in this sample. The chain has TRBV5-1 and TRBJ1-1; a possible D gene is TRBD1 (5 bases). V was clipped by 0 bases and J by 0 bases, with 6 bases between them. This CDR3 contains 14 residues. Germline values: CDR1 SGHRS, CDR2 YFSETQ. The chain's CDR3 is CASSLEGVNTEAFF. CDR3 DNA: TGCGCCAGCAGCTTGGAAGGGGTGAACACTGAAGCTTTCTTT.

The rearrangement uses TRBV29-1 and TRBJ1-2, with D tentatively TRBD1 (6 bases). Germline V CDR1 and CDR2: SQVTM, ANQGSEA. The V and J ends lost 6 bases and 3 bases respectively, with 17 bases between them. CDR3 length: 14 amino acids. CDR3 sequence: CSVIDWEGDYGYTF. CDR3 coding DNA: TGCAGCGTGATTGACTGGGAGGGGGACTATGGCTACACCTTC.

Details on this clone: Other DNA sequences within the sample encode an identical CDR3. The chain is built from TRBV5-1 and TRBJ1-4; 8 bases line up with TRBD1. Per germline, CDR1 SGHRS and CDR2 YFSETQ. Unmatched junction bases numbered 3, after V lost 0 bases and J lost 8 bases. This CDR3 contains 14 residues. For the CDR3, the DNA is TGCGCCAGCAGCTTGGGACAGGGGAACGAAAAACTGTTTTTT. Its protein product is CASSLGQGNEKLFF.

The V and J genes are TRBV5-1 and TRBJ1-2; D may be TRBD1 (6 bases). V shed 4 bases and J shed 8 bases, with 18 bases lying between them. CDR3 length: 14 amino acids. Germline-derived CDR1 and CDR2 are SGHRS and YFSETQ. The CDR3 nucleotides read TGCGCCAGCAGCGGCCGGGACACCCCTTACGGCTACACCTTC. Translating gives CASSGRDTPYGYTF.

The gene calls are TRBV14 and TRBJ1-4; perhaps TRBD1 as D (6 bases). The CDR3 loop spans 17 amino acids. V shed 1 base and J shed 3 bases, with 15 bases lying between them. CDR1 SGHDN and CDR2 FVKESK come from the germline V gene. CDR3 nucleotide sequence: TGTGCCAGCAGCCAAGCCTCTGGGGGGGCGGCTAATGAAAAACTGTTTTTT. The encoded protein is CASSQASGGAANEKLFF.

The CDR3 loop reads CASSLGGFAETQYF. DNA for the CDR3: TGTGCCAGCAGCTTAGGAGGGTTCGCAGAGACCCAGTACTTC. This rearrangement joins TRBV11-3 to TRBJ2-5; tentative D call: TRBD2 (5 bases). CDR3 length: 14 residues. CDR1 is SGHNT, CDR2 YENEEA, per germline. The V end was cut by 1 base, the J end by 4 bases, with 10 bases between.

This chain connects TRBV6-2 or TRBV6-3 to TRBJ2-7; 7 bases agree with TRBD1. Germline V gives CDR1 MNHEY, CDR2 SVGEGT. V lost 4 bases and J lost 0; bases outside the gene matches: 6. The CDR3 loop spans 15 amino acids. CDR3 protein: CASSLGDSLSYEQYF. The CDR3 nucleotides are TGTGCCAGCAGTTTAGGGGACAGCCTCTCCTACGAGCAGTACTTC.

The CDR3 sequence is CASRTDYNSPLHF. In DNA form, the CDR3 reads TGTGCCAGCAGGACAGACTATAATTCACCCCTCCACTTT. The chain carries TRBV7-9 and TRBJ1-6; TRBD1 is a possible D gene (5 bases). V was clipped by 6 bases and J by 3 bases, with 6 bases between them. The germline V gene encodes CDR1 SEHNR and CDR2 FQNEAQ (reference sequence). The CDR3 spans 13 residues.

The rearrangement links TRBV5-1 to TRBJ2-7; 7 bases fit TRBD1. This CDR3 region has 16 residues. Germline V gene data show CDR1 as SGHRS and CDR2 as YFSETQ. V gave up 0 bases and J gave up 0 bases; unmatched junction bases: 6. This chain's CDR3 is CASSLGVQGVSYEQYF. Written as DNA, the CDR3 is TGCGCCAGCAGCTTGGGAGTTCAGGGGGTCTCCTACGAGCAGTACTTC.

The chain employs TRBV19 and TRBJ2-3; no clear D. Trimming pared 0 bases from V and 5 bases from J, leaving 3 bases between. The germline V gene has CDR1 LNHDA and CDR2 SQIVND (reference sequence). The CDR3 has 12 residues. CDR3 in amino acids: CASSIDLDTQYF. CDR3 sequence (DNA): TGTGCCAGTAGTATAGATCTAGATACGCAGTATTTT.

The chain combines TRBV20-1 with TRBJ2-5; no definite D call. V was trimmed by 6 bases and J by 2 bases, leaving 7 bases between them. CDR3 size: 11 residues. Germline loops: CDR1 DFQATT, CDR2 SNEGSKA (reference sequence). Here the CDR3 reads CSAQKQETQYF. CDR3 DNA sequence: TGCAGTGCGCAGAAACAAGAGACCCAGTACTTC.

The chain links TRBV2 to TRBJ1-5, with a weak D call TRBD1 (5 bases). V lost 4 bases, J lost 7 bases, and 14 bases lay in between. From germline, CDR1 is SNHLY and CDR2 FYNNEI. The CDR3 sequence is 14 residues long. The CDR3: CASSVRATFQPQHF. The CDR3 DNA reads TGTGCCAGCAGTGTCAGGGCGACCTTCCAGCCCCAGCATTTT.

The chain carries TRBV4-1 and TRBJ1-2; 7 positions match TRBD1. Per germline, CDR1 MGHRA and CDR2 YSYEKL. J gave up 7 bases and V 1 base, and 6 bases lay outside the gene matches. The length of the CDR3 is 14 residues. The CDR3 coding sequence is TGCGCCAGCAGCCAAGTGGGACAGACGAGTGGCTACACCTTC. As protein: CASSQVGQTSGYTF.

This clone was observed a single time. This sequence joins TRBV9 and TRBJ2-1, with 8 bases fitting TRBD2. V dropped 3 bases and J dropped 3; count of bases not matched to a gene: 8. CDR1 and CDR2 (germline): SGDLS, YYNGEE. CDR3 length: 16 amino acids. In DNA, the CDR3 is TGTGCCAGCAGCGCTCCTCGGGGGGGTTACTACAATGAGCAGTTCTTC. Protein: CASSAPRGGYYNEQFF. Variable domain in full (rest from reference TRBV9 and TRBJ2-1): DSGVTQTPKHLITATGQRVTLRCSPRSGDLSVYWYQQSLDQGLQFLIQYYNGEERAKGNILERFSAQQFPDLHSELNLSSLELGDSALYFCASSAPRGGYYNEQFFGPGTRLTVL.

A single count supports this clone. In DNA form, the CDR3 reads TGTGCCAGCAGCCAGGCCTACAGGGGGAGTAATTCACCCCTCCACTTT. This gives the protein CASSQAYRGSNSPLHF. V is TRBV3-1 (or the pseudogene TRBV3-2) and J is TRBJ1-6; 8 bases fit TRBD1. Germline V CDR1 and CDR2: LGHDT, YNNKEL (reference sequence). After removal of 3 bases from V and 6 bases from J, the junction contained 7 bases not matched to a gene. This CDR3 is built from 16 residues.